The present entry profiles one TCR beta chain with its context. The CDR3 contains 15 residues. The V gene end was trimmed by 7 bases and the J gene end by 14 bases; junction bases not matched to a gene: 13. Germline loops: CDR1 MDHEN, CDR2 SYDVKM. These data originate in a study of T cell responses to AZD1222 COVID-19 vaccine. Sequencing used immunoSEQ multiplex PCR; TCRdb keeps in-frame clones, though not all of them. Here the sample spans 150,000 to 200,000 clones, 85% to 90% being singletons. The chain couples TRBV28 to TRBJ1-6; 11 bases agree with TRBD1. The sample consisted of peripheral blood, taken on day 0 of AZD1222 vaccination. This TCR derives from an adult in good health. This CDR3 is CASNMPGTGGRALHF. As DNA, the CDR3 is TGTGCCAGCAACATGCCCGGGACAGGGGGAAGAGCCCTCCACTTT.